These 16 T cell receptor beta chains came from one sample sequenced in a study of blood T cell repertoires in COVID-19. The protocol was immunoSEQ multiplex PCR, while the TCRdb copy is restricted to in-frame clones and leaves out a portion. The sample carries about 160,000 clones, more than 75% recorded once. Sequencing was done on a sample of peripheral blood. The receptor source for this set is a woman in her 70s with COVID-19, enrolled during active disease.

The chain has TRBV18 and TRBJ2-5; no firm D call. Trimming pared 2 bases from V and 5 bases from J, leaving 9 bases between. CDR1 KGHSH and CDR2 LQKENI come from the germline V gene. The CDR3 spans 13 residues. The CDR3 here is CASSPNPRETQYF. The CDR3 coding sequence is TGTGCCAGCTCACCAAACCCCAGGGAGACCCAGTACTTC.

The J gene is TRBJ1-4, the V gene TRBV7-9, with D uncertain. This CDR3 has 17 residues. The ends were cut back, 5 bases at V and 4 bases at J, with 20 bases in the middle. Germline CDR1 is SEHNR and CDR2 is FQNEAQ (reference sequence). CDR3 nucleotide sequence: TGTGCCAGCAGCCCAGGACTGGTCTCGGTCAATAATGAAAAACTGTTTTTT. It translates to CASSPGLVSVNNEKLFF. The full variable domain, in which reference TRBV7-9 and TRBJ1-4 provide the parts outside the CDR3, is DTGVSQNPRHKITKRGQNVTFRCDPISEHNRLYWYRQTLGQGPEFLTYFQNEAQLEKSRLLSDRFSAERPKGSFSTLEIQRTEQGDSAMYLCASSPGLVSVNNEKLFFGSGTQLSVL.

The rearrangement links TRBV7-8 to TRBJ2-5; 10 bases match TRBD1. The CDR3 has 15 residues. Germline V CDR1 and CDR2: SGHVS, FQNEAQ. V shed 4 bases, J shed 1 base, and the junction held 3 bases outside the gene matches. CDR3 in amino acids: CASSSGDRGQETQYF. CDR3 bases: TGTGCCAGCAGCTCGGGGGACAGGGGCCAAGAGACCCAGTACTTC.

To note about this clone: Relative to the germline gene, one junction end is altered; a read error may explain this. This CDR3 is also generated by other DNA sequences in the sample. The rearrangement joins TRBV9 to TRBJ2-3; 11 nucleotides align to TRBD1. The CDR3 is 15 amino acids. Germline CDR1 is SGDLS and CDR2 is YYNGEE. In DNA form, the CDR3 reads TGTGCCAGCAGCCCTAGGACAGGGGGCACCGATACGCAGTATTTT. As protein: CASSPRTGGTDTQYF.

V usage is TRBV15 and J usage is TRBJ2-5; 7 bases line up with TRBD2. Germline V lookup: CDR1 LNHNV, CDR2 YYDKDF (reference sequence). The CDR3 totals 18 residues. V was clipped by 1 base and J by 2 bases; unmatched bases: 13. The DNA for the CDR3 is TGTGCCACCAGCAGAGGGGGTTCGGGGAGGGGTCGGCAAGAGACCCAGTACTTC. This codes for CATSRGGSGRGRQETQYF. Complete variable domain (other parts from reference TRBV15 and TRBJ2-5): DAMVIQNPRYQVTQFGKPVTLSCSQTLNHNVMYWYQQKSSQAPKLLFHYYDKDFNNEADTPDNFQSRRPNTSFCFLDIRSPGLGDTAMYLCATSRGGSGRGRQETQYFGPGTRLLVL.

This clone was seen only once. V usage is TRBV4-2 and J usage is TRBJ2-1, with a weak D call TRBD2 (6 bases). The CDR3 has 16 residues. Looked up from germline, CDR1 is LGHNA and CDR2 is YNFKEQ. Trimming left V 1 base short and J 3 bases short, with 13 bases between. This CDR3 is CASSQGGVWGYNEQFF. CDR3 bases: TGTGCCAGCAGCCAAGGGGGGGTATGGGGCTACAATGAGCAGTTCTTC.

This sequence joins TRBV9 and TRBJ1-2; the D gene is possibly TRBD1 (6 bases). Germline assignment: CDR1 SGDLS and CDR2 YYNGEE. The CDR3 has 15 residues. V was cut by 0 bases and J by 8 bases, with 17 bases left in between. CDR3 protein: CASSVAGPGAGGYTF. The CDR3 DNA is TGTGCCAGCAGCGTAGCTGGGCCAGGGGCAGGCGGCTACACCTTC.

This chain connects TRBV7-3 to TRBJ2-2, with D possibly matching TRBD2 (6 bases). V was clipped by 3 bases and J by 5 bases, with 10 bases between them. The CDR3 sequence is 14 residues long. Looked up from germline, CDR1 is SGHTA and CDR2 is FQGTGA. CDR3 DNA sequence: TGTGCCAGCAGCTTCGGGACTCTTACCGGGGAGCTGTTTTTT. The encoded protein is CASSFGTLTGELFF.

The rearrangement links TRBV7-8 to TRBJ2-2; 7 bases fit TRBD1. The CDR3 totals 15 residues. Per the germline V gene, CDR1 is SGHVS and CDR2 is FQNEAQ. The V and J ends lost 5 bases and 5 bases, in that order; junction bases with no gene match: 8. The CDR3 bases are TGTGCCAGCAGCCCAGCAGGGGGTTATACCGGGGAGCTGTTTTTT. Protein: CASSPAGGYTGELFF.

This clone came up a few times. V gene TRBV6-5 combines with J gene TRBJ1-1, with a possible D match to TRBD1 (5 bases). V lost 0 bases to trimming and J lost 6 bases, with 17 bases between them. CDR3 length equals 16 residues. The germline gives CDR1 MNHEY, CDR2 SVGAGI. This CDR3 reads CASSYSMTQGSAEAFF. CDR3 coding DNA: TGTGCCAGCAGTTACTCGATGACCCAGGGCTCCGCTGAAGCTTTCTTT.

The rearrangement uses TRBV19 and TRBJ1-1, with 9 bases lining up with TRBD1. CDR3 size: 13 residues. The J segment lost 7 bases and the V segment lost 5 bases, leaving 5 bases of the junction unmatched. Germline CDR1 and CDR2: LNHDA and SQIVND (reference sequence). In nucleotides, the CDR3 is TGTGCCAGTAGTGTCACAGGGGGCAGTGAAGCTTTCTTT. Protein product: CASSVTGGSEAFF.

This sequence joins TRBV19 and TRBJ1-1, with D perhaps matching TRBD1 (5 bases). The CDR3 covers 11 residues. The V end was cut by 6 bases, the J end by 5 bases, with 7 bases between. The germline V gene has CDR1 LNHDA and CDR2 SQIVND (reference sequence). In DNA, the CDR3 is TGTGCCAGTAGGGGGCCGACTGAAGCTTTCTTT. This gives the protein CASRGPTEAFF.

CDR3 nucleotides: TGCGCCAGCAGACAGATCGACAGGGGCAGGAACACTGAAGCTTTCTTT. Encoded protein: CASRQIDRGRNTEAFF. The rearrangement joins TRBV5-1 to TRBJ1-1, with 8 bases aligning to TRBD1. Germline assignment: CDR1 SGHRS and CDR2 YFSETQ. The CDR3 consists of 16 residues. After removal of 5 bases from V and 1 base from J, the junction contained 10 bases not matched to a gene.

The DNA of the CDR3 is TGTGCCAGCTCTCTCCCCGGGACAGGGCGTACTGAAGCTTTCTTT. It specifies CASSLPGTGRTEAFF. The genes are TRBV18 and TRBJ1-1; 9 bases agree with TRBD1. CDR1 and CDR2 (germline): KGHSH, LQKENI. Unmatched junction bases numbered 10, after V lost 6 bases and J lost 5 bases. The CDR3 is made up of 15 amino acids.

This clone has only one observation. V gene TRBV18 combines with J gene TRBJ1-1; possible D gene TRBD1, 6 bases. The V and J ends lost 5 bases and 3 bases respectively, with 25 bases between them. The CDR3 is 18 amino acids. The germline V gene has CDR1 KGHSH and CDR2 LQKENI. The CDR3 loop reads CASSNARGAPRDDTEAFF. The CDR3 nucleotides are TGTGCCAGCTCAAATGCGCGGGGGGCCCCAAGGGACGACACTGAAGCTTTCTTT.

The rearrangement joins TRBV10-3 to TRBJ1-2; possible D gene TRBD1, 5 bases. CDR3 length: 15 amino acids. Looked up from germline, CDR1 is ENHRY and CDR2 is SYGVKD. Trimming pared 0 bases from V and 2 bases from J, leaving 10 bases between. The CDR3: CAISESNAGNYGYTF. For the CDR3, the DNA is TGTGCCATCAGTGAGTCGAATGCAGGGAACTATGGCTACACCTTC.